The subject of this entry is one TCR beta chain. Donors in Cohort 3 who had recovered were those with two negative PCRs, healthcare professional clearance, or resolution of their symptoms. The data are from a study of blood T cell repertoires in COVID-19. Study background: The United States, Italy and Spain provided the acute and convalescent COVID-19 samples.

Some clones are missing from TCRdb's copy, which holds only in-frame ones; the method was immunoSEQ multiplex PCR. Of 200,000 to 250,000 clones in the sample, approximately 90% are singletons; the top ten hold over 1%. V lost 4 bases and J lost 3; bases outside the gene matches: 6. The CDR3 contains 15 residues. Germline V CDR1 and CDR2: SGHRS, YFSETQ. The TCR comes from a man aged 30 to 39 who had recovered from COVID-19. The J gene is TRBJ2-1, the V gene TRBV5-1; 8 nucleotides align to TRBD1. The specimen sequenced was PBMCs or T cells enriched from blood (not recorded which). CDR3 amino acids: CASSRDRGVYNEQFF. CDR3 coding DNA: TGCGCCAGCAGCCGCGACAGGGGAGTCTACAATGAGCAGTTCTTC.